These T cell receptor beta chains were read from a single sample in a study of technical replicates of blood from a handful of donors. Assay: immunoSEQ multiplex PCR; the TCRdb copy retains only in-frame clones and omits some. The repertoire includes roughly 79,000 clones, around 95% of them detected once, and around 0.39% sits in the top ten. The source material was T cells isolated from PBMCs. The receptors derive from a human donor in good health. Each CDR3 is given with its conserved first and last residue. A D gene is named only where the DNA matches it firmly.

J: TRBJ2-7
V: TRBV4-1
D: NA
CDR3: CASSHPLARPYEQYF

J: TRBJ2-1
V: TRBV4-3
D: NA
CDR3: CASSQDGGTGEQFF

J: TRBJ2-4
V: TRBV7-3
D: NA
CDR3: CASSLGGSKNIQYF

J: TRBJ1-4
V: TRBV25-1
D: TRBD1
CDR3: CASSGTGEPEKLFF

J: TRBJ2-3
V: TRBV6-5
D: NA
CDR3: CASSFGHPGTDTQYF

J: TRBJ2-1
V: TRBV2
D: TRBD2
CDR3: CASSILAGTYNEQFF

J: TRBJ2-1
V: TRBV7-9
D: NA
CDR3: CAGIKLEVSYNEQFF

J: TRBJ1-2
V: TRBV7-6
D: TRBD1
CDR3: CASSLAGQGDGYTF

J: NA
V: TRBV7-9
D: TRBD2
CDR3: CASSLLGSGGDYEQYF

J: TRBJ2-1
V: TRBV6-6
D: NA
CDR3: CASSKHGEYNEQFF

J: TRBJ2-1
V: TRBV6-5
D: NA
CDR3: CASSSGVDEQFF

J: TRBJ2-7
V: TRBV7-2
D: TRBD2
CDR3: CASSLEREIHEQYF

J: TRBJ2-7
V: TRBV11-3
D: NA
CDR3: CASAVGASSYEQYF

J: TRBJ2-6
V: TRBV2
D: NA
CDR3: CASSGRRLQSRANVLTF

J: TRBJ1-1
V: TRBV6-6
D: NA
CDR3: CASSGLNTEAFF

J: TRBJ2-7
V: TRBV7-3
D: TRBD2
CDR3: CASSPWGGTEQYF

J: TRBJ1-5
V: TRBV13
D: NA
CDR3: CASSLAGQNQPQHF

J: TRBJ1-4
V: TRBV19
D: NA
CDR3: CASSRGQGNEKLFF

J: TRBJ1-2
V: TRBV7-2
D: NA
CDR3: CASTPWGEEDYGYTF